Shown below are 30 T cell receptor beta chains from a single sample sequenced in a study of beta chain features in type 1 diabetes. Study observations and caveats: Type 1 diabetes patients showed a moderate but significant shortening of TCRB CDR3s in all four CD4+ subsets.

Every isolated RNA sample was fully reverse transcribed, so sequencing captured expressed TCRB transcripts. Using immunoSEQ multiplex PCR, the repertoire was profiled, and TCRdb retains in-frame clones only, with some absent. The sample includes 400,000 or so clones, around a tenth of them seen just once. These receptors' antigens are unknown. Material: central memory CD4+ T cells from blood. The receptors come from a man aged 30 to 39 with type 1 diabetes.

A few counts support this clone. The sample contains more than one DNA sequence encoding this CDR3. The genes are TRBV7-9 and TRBJ2-7; TRBD1 matches 11 bases. The length of the CDR3 is 15 residues. V trimming: 6 bases; J trimming: 0 bases; junction bases outside the gene matches: 4. CDR1 is SEHNR, CDR2 FQNEAQ, per germline (reference sequence). This CDR3 is CASSPGQGGSYEQYF. The CDR3 DNA reads TGTGCCAGCAGTCCGGGACAGGGGGGCTCCTACGAGCAGTACTTC. Looking up the rest from reference TRBV7-9 and TRBJ2-7 gives the full variable domain: DTGVSQNPRHKITKRGQNVTFRCDPISEHNRLYWYRQTLGQGPEFLTYFQNEAQLEKSRLLSDRFSAERPKGSFSTLEIQRTEQGDSAMYLCASSPGQGGSYEQYFGPGTRLTVT.

This clone was counted only a few times. The J gene is TRBJ2-2, the V gene TRBV2; the match to TRBD2 covers 12 bases. CDR1 is SNHLY and CDR2 is FYNNEI in the germline V gene. The CDR3 runs to 15 residues. The J segment lost 4 bases and the V segment lost 6 bases, leaving 3 bases of the junction unmatched. The CDR3 spells CASRRTSGVTGELFF. The CDR3 DNA reads TGTGCCAGCAGGAGGACTAGCGGGGTCACCGGGGAGCTGTTTTTT. Full variable domain (rest looked up from reference TRBV2 and TRBJ2-2): EPEVTQTPSHQVTQMGQEVILRCVPISNHLYFYWYRQILGQKVEFLVSFYNNEISEKSEIFDDQFSVERPDGSNFTLKIRSTKLEDSAMYFCASRRTSGVTGELFFGEGSRLTVL.

This clone showed up many times. The genes are TRBV7-9 and TRBJ2-7, with 9 bases identical to TRBD2. V shed 3 bases and J 5 bases; nucleotides not matched to a gene: 5. This CDR3 spans 14 amino acids. CDR1 and CDR2 (germline): SEHNR, FQNEAQ (reference sequence). The CDR3 loop reads CASSFQREVHEQYF. In DNA form, the CDR3 reads TGTGCCAGCAGCTTCCAGCGGGAGGTCCACGAGCAGTACTTC.

A word on this clone: The junction does not match germline at one end; this may be a read error. Written as DNA, the CDR3 is TGTGCCATCAGTGAATTTGCCGGGACAGGGGCGTACAATGAGCAGTTCTTC. Amino acids: CAISEFAGTGAYNEQFF. The V and J genes are TRBV6-1 and TRBJ2-1; 10 nucleotides align to TRBD1. The length of the CDR3 is 17 residues. The germline V gene has CDR1 MNHNS and CDR2 SASEGT.

This clone showed up just a few times. The chain employs TRBV27 and TRBJ2-7, with D possibly being TRBD1 (5 bases). Germline CDR1 is MNHEY and CDR2 is SMNVEV (reference sequence). The CDR3 contains 16 residues. Trimming pared 5 bases from V and 1 base from J, leaving 18 bases between. The CDR3 DNA reads as TGTGCCAGCAGTCCCCAGGGTCCGAGGCCGTCCTACGAGCAGTACTTC. Translated: CASSPQGPRPSYEQYF.

This clone occurred a few times. This chain joins TRBV5-1 and TRBJ1-1; TRBD1 aligns across 8 bases. The CDR3 covers 17 residues. The germline CDR1 and CDR2 sequences are SGHRS and YFSETQ. V was clipped by 0 bases and J by 0 bases; unmatched bases: 7. CDR3 sequence (DNA): TGCGCCAGCAGCTTGGCCGGACAGGGACACCTGAACACTGAAGCTTTCTTT. Translating gives CASSLAGQGHLNTEAFF.

The gene calls are TRBV4-3 and TRBJ2-2, with TRBD2 matching 7 bases. Germline V gene lookup returns CDR1 LGHNA and CDR2 YSLEER. V lost 0 bases and J lost 5; bases outside the gene matches: 12. The CDR3 totals 18 residues. The CDR3 region is CASSQDSFGREGTGELFF. CDR3 DNA: TGCGCCAGCAGCCAAGATTCGTTCGGCAGGGAGGGTACCGGGGAGCTGTTTTTT.

This clone was counted ten times or more. The J gene is TRBJ2-2, the V gene TRBV27; D unclear. The V gene lost 8 bases and the J gene lost 7 bases, with 11 bases spanning the gap. Germline V gene lookup returns CDR1 MNHEY and CDR2 SMNVEV (reference sequence). The CDR3 runs to 12 residues. The CDR3 is CASHTRFGELFF. The CDR3 DNA follows: TGTGCCAGCCATACACGTTTCGGGGAGCTGTTTTTT.

This clone was seen only a few times. This rearrangement joins TRBV5-4 to TRBJ2-1; possibly TRBD1 for D (5 bases). Trimming removed 4 bases from V and 7 bases from J, with 12 bases in between. The germline CDR1 and CDR2 sequences are SGHNT and YYREEE (reference sequence). This CDR3 has 13 residues. CDR3 bases: TGTGCCAGCAGCCCCCTTCAGGGTAATGAGCAGTTCTTC. Its protein is CASSPLQGNEQFF.

Remarks on this clone: One end of the junction fails to match germline, which may point to a read error. This rearrangement joins TRBV6-1 to TRBJ2-5, with 8 bases matching TRBD1. Germline V gene sequence: CDR1 MNHNS, CDR2 SASEGT. The CDR3 is made up of 13 amino acids. The DNA of the CDR3 is TGTGCCAGCAGTGAAGGACGGACAGGGAGCGTGCACTTC. It is translated as CASSEGRTGSVHF.

The chain couples TRBV6-5 to TRBJ2-5, with 8 nucleotides matching TRBD2. This CDR3 spans 16 amino acids. V was clipped by 0 bases and J by 11 bases; unmatched bases: 14. Germline V lookup: CDR1 MNHEY, CDR2 SVGAGI. In DNA, the CDR3 is TGTGCCAGCAGTTACTCGATAACGGGACTAGTTCAGAGGCAGTACTTC. It codes for CASSYSITGLVQRQYF.

This chain links TRBV18 with TRBJ2-3; a possible D gene is TRBD1 (6 bases). The germline V gene encodes CDR1 KGHSH and CDR2 LQKENI. V lost 3 bases to trimming and J lost 2 bases, with 12 bases between them. The CDR3 is 15 amino acids. The CDR3 sequence: CASSPWTASTDTQYF. Written as DNA, the CDR3 is TGTGCCAGCTCACCCTGGACAGCCTCCACAGATACGCAGTATTTT.

This clone has more than one count but fewer than ten. The V gene is TRBV7-6, the J gene TRBJ1-2, with 10 positions matching TRBD1. Germline CDR1 reads SGHVS; CDR2 reads FNYEAQ. This CDR3 has 14 amino acids. V lost 5 bases, J lost 6 bases, and 6 bases stayed unmatched. The CDR3 nucleotides read TGTGCCAGCAGCCCCGGGACAGGGGATCATGGCTACACCTTC. Encoded protein: CASSPGTGDHGYTF.

This clone appeared a few times. The chain has TRBV19 and TRBJ2-1, with TRBD2 identical over 10 bases. Germline V gene data show CDR1 as LNHDA and CDR2 as SQIVND (reference sequence). The V and J ends lost 8 bases and 7 bases, in that order; junction bases with no gene match: 8. The CDR3 loop spans 14 amino acids. CDR3 in amino acids: CASRLAGAGNEQFF. For the CDR3, the DNA is TGTGCCAGTCGGCTAGCGGGAGCAGGGAATGAGCAGTTCTTC.

The CDR3 loop is CASIVGGINTGELFF. CDR3 coding DNA: TGTGCCAGCATTGTCGGAGGGATAAACACCGGGGAGCTGTTTTTT. The J gene is TRBJ2-2, the V gene TRBV6-1; TRBD2 might be the D (6 bases). CDR3 length: 15 residues. V lost 7 bases and J 2 bases, leaving 14 bases between the germline ends. CDR1 and CDR2 from the germline V gene are MNHNS and SASEGT.

The V gene is TRBV19, the J gene TRBJ2-7; D unresolved. Germline V gives CDR1 LNHDA, CDR2 SQIVND (reference sequence). There are 14 residues in the CDR3. Trimming cost V 6 bases and J 2 bases, with 14 bases left between them. CDR3 DNA sequence: TGTGCCAGTAGGAACACCAAGTATCCCTACGAGCAGTACTTC. Residues: CASRNTKYPYEQYF.

This clone was found a few times. The V and J genes are TRBV5-1 and TRBJ2-1; 10 bases agree with TRBD2. V was pared by 3 bases and J by 4 bases, with 19 bases of the junction left unmatched. Germline V CDR1 and CDR2: SGHRS, YFSETQ. The CDR3 is 20 residues long. The CDR3 DNA sequence: TGCGCCAGCAGCTCCAGGACTAGCGGATATGAGTCCCTTTTTTACAATGAGCAGTTCTTC. Protein sequence: CASSSRTSGYESLFYNEQFF.

This clone was detected many times. The chain links TRBV29-1 to TRBJ2-1; TRBD2 matches 12 bases. This CDR3 is 15 amino acids long. Germline values: CDR1 SQVTM, CDR2 ANQGSEA. J gave up 8 bases and V 7 bases, and 12 bases lay outside the gene matches. CDR3 nucleotide sequence: TGCAGCGCTAGGGCTAGCGGGAGGGCCAGGGATGAGCAGTTCTTC. It encodes CSARASGRARDEQFF.

This clone turned up a few times. V gene TRBV28 combines with J gene TRBJ1-2; 10 bases are a match to TRBD1. This CDR3 is 14 amino acids long. V shed 6 bases, J shed 6 bases, and the junction held 7 bases outside the gene matches. Germline V lookup: CDR1 MDHEN, CDR2 SYDVKM. Written as DNA, the CDR3 is TGTGCCAGCAGCCCCCATGGACAGGGGGATGGCTACACCTTC. The encoded protein is CASSPHGQGDGYTF.

This clone came up a few times. The chain uses TRBV19 and TRBJ1-2, with D possibly matching TRBD1 (5 bases). V lost 5 bases and J 5 bases, leaving 15 bases between the germline ends. The CDR3 has 14 amino acids. Germline lookup yields CDR1 LNHDA and CDR2 SQIVND (reference sequence). CDR3 amino acids: CASSPSGTVYGYTF. In nucleotides, the CDR3 is TGTGCCAGTAGTCCGAGCGGGACGGTGTATGGCTACACCTTC.

This clone has more than one count but fewer than ten. The chain carries TRBV28 and TRBJ1-1; D gene ambiguous. Germline V CDR1 and CDR2: MDHEN, SYDVKM. This CDR3 has 12 amino acids. The ends were cut back, 5 bases at V and 3 bases at J, with 7 bases in the middle. In DNA, the CDR3 is TGTGCCAGCAGTCTAGAGGACACTGAAGCTTTCTTT. As protein: CASSLEDTEAFF.

This chain links TRBV7-2 with TRBJ1-2, with TRBD1 matching 7 bases. Per the germline V gene, CDR1 is SGHTA and CDR2 is FQGNSA. V lost 5 bases, J lost 0 bases, and 6 bases stayed unmatched. The CDR3 runs to 15 residues. CDR3 in amino acids: CASSVGTVSNYGYTF. The CDR3 nucleotides read TGTGCCAGCAGCGTCGGGACAGTTTCTAACTATGGCTACACCTTC. Looking up the rest from reference TRBV7-2 and TRBJ1-2 gives the full variable domain: GAGVSQSPSNKVTEKGKDVELRCDPISGHTALYWYRQSLGQGLEFLIYFQGNSAPDKSGLPSDRFSAERTGGSVSTLTIQRTQQEDSAVYLCASSVGTVSNYGYTFGSGTRLTVV.

This sequence joins TRBV11-3 and TRBJ1-1, with D perhaps TRBD1 (6 bases). The V end was cut by 1 base, the J end by 1 base, with 16 bases between. Looked up from germline, CDR1 is SGHNT and CDR2 is YENEEA. The CDR3 is 17 residues long. CDR3: CASSLVGMGQPNTEAFF. CDR3 nucleotide sequence: TGTGCCAGCAGCTTAGTCGGCATGGGACAACCGAACACTGAAGCTTTCTTT.

V gene TRBV5-1 combines with J gene TRBJ2-1; 10 bases line up with TRBD2. V shed 0 bases, J shed 5 bases, and the junction held 5 bases outside the gene matches. The CDR3 length is 16 residues. Germline CDR1 SGHRS, CDR2 YFSETQ. CDR3 DNA: TGCGCCAGCAGCTTGGGGACTAGCGGCAACCACAATGAGCAGTTCTTC. Amino acids: CASSLGTSGNHNEQFF.

V and J are TRBV6-5 and TRBJ2-7, with D maybe TRBD2 (6 bases). Germline CDR1 reads MNHEY; CDR2 reads SVGAGI. The CDR3 is made up of 15 amino acids. The V end was cut by 6 bases, the J end by 0 bases, with 15 bases between. The CDR3 nucleotides read TGTGCCAGCAGGAGAGGCGGGACTTCCTCCTACGAGCAGTACTTC. It yields the protein CASRRGGTSSYEQYF.

This clone showed up just once. The chain combines TRBV10-3 with TRBJ2-7; a weak D match, TRBD2 (6 bases). The CDR3 has 14 amino acids. Germline V gives CDR1 ENHRY, CDR2 SYGVKD. Trimming removed 10 bases at V and 8 bases at J, with 24 bases between. For the CDR3, the DNA is TGTGCCAGCGGCCGGGAGAGCCGGCCTACGAAGCAGTACTTC. This gives the protein CASGRESRPTKQYF.

This clone showed up just a few times. The J gene is TRBJ2-3, the V gene TRBV19; 8 bases are a match to TRBD1. Germline CDR1 reads LNHDA; CDR2 reads SQIVND (reference sequence). This CDR3 is 16 amino acids long. Trimming cost V 4 bases and J 1 base; bases outside gene matches: 7. CDR3 DNA: TGTGCCAGTAGTACCCAGGGGGCAGGGGGCACAGATACGCAGTATTTT. This sequence encodes CASSTQGAGGTDTQYF.

The sample holds many counts of this clone. V and J are TRBV7-9 and TRBJ2-7; 10 bases align to TRBD2. V shed 5 bases and J 0 bases; nucleotides not matched to a gene: 4. The germline V gene encodes CDR1 SEHNR and CDR2 FQNEAQ (reference sequence). The CDR3 totals 15 residues. The CDR3 reads CASSPRTSGSYEQYF. The DNA of the CDR3 is TGTGCCAGCAGCCCCAGGACTAGCGGCTCCTACGAGCAGTACTTC.

This clone showed up just a few times. Germline is not matched at one junction end, which may reflect a read error. The chain combines TRBV4-1 with TRBJ1-1; TRBD1 is a possible D gene (5 bases). There are 15 residues in the CDR3. Germline V gives CDR1 MGHRA, CDR2 YSYEKL. CDR3 residues: CASSQWGIKGPEAFF. The CDR3 DNA reads as TGTGCCAGCAGCCAATGGGGTATCAAGGGACCCGAAGCTTTCTTT.

This clone appeared many times. This chain joins TRBV5-6 and TRBJ1-5; 9 bases match TRBD1. Germline V gene lookup returns CDR1 SGHDT and CDR2 YYEEEE. This CDR3 region has 15 residues. V dropped 4 bases and J dropped 4; count of bases not matched to a gene: 6. CDR3 amino acids: CASSLAGTGNQPQHF. The DNA for the CDR3 is TGTGCCAGCAGCCTTGCCGGGACAGGGAATCAGCCCCAGCATTTT.